This is a list of T cell receptor beta chains from one sample in a study of CD8 T cells in Susac syndrome. TCRdb re-analysed the immunoSEQ multiplex PCR reads in MiXCR, keeping a single row per CDR3 protein. The data hold about 150,000 distinct CDR3 sequences, with about 95% observed a single time. Sequenced: CD4+ T cells from PBMCs. The receptors originated from a human donor with Susac syndrome. Each CDR3 is given with its conserved first and last residue. Each record gives: J gene, V gene, D gene, CDR3 protein. D genes are given only for firm matches.

TRBJ2-4 TRBV21-1 - CASSKWGDF
TRBJ1-2 TRBV9 - CASSAHSGPGGYGYTF
TRBJ2-6 TRBV3-1 TRBD2 CASSQTGGISGANVLTF
TRBJ1-2 TRBV25-1 - CASSETQGRDGYTF
TRBJ1-5 TRBV12-3/TRBV12-4 - CASSAGTNQPQHF
TRBJ1-6 TRBV7-2 - CASSLLGYNSPLHF
TRBJ2-1 TRBV7-3 TRBD1 CASSQGGSSYNEQFF
TRBJ1-2 TRBV10-3 TRBD1 CAISGDREYGYTF
TRBJ2-1 TRBV5-1 - CASSLAYSNEQFF
TRBJ2-1 TRBV15 - CATSSGAMDEQFF
TRBJ2-5 TRBV20-1 - CSEQGDLQGTQYF
TRBJ2-5 TRBV29-1 TRBD2 CSGLYAAGGEQTQYF
TRBJ2-1 TRBV20-1 TRBD2 CSVGLAVREQFF
TRBJ1-2 TRBV20-1 - CSALWRQDNYGYTF
TRBJ2-7 TRBV7-9 TRBD1 CASSLPGQGAYEQYF
TRBJ2-7 TRBV7-2 - CASSFTGANYEQYF
TRBJ2-6 TRBV11-2 - CASSQPFGANVLTF
TRBJ1-1 TRBV4-1 - CASSQGRGDGGNTEAFF
TRBJ2-1 TRBV7-3 TRBD2 CASSTWTSGFGEQFF
TRBJ1-5 TRBV7-9 - CASSEHGGNQPQHF
TRBJ2-1 TRBV29-1 TRBD2 CSVRLAGGEGFYNEQFF
TRBJ2-3 TRBV12-3/TRBV12-4 - CASSHTSRAHTQYF
TRBJ2-7 TRBV7-9 - CASSLGVLTYEQYF
TRBJ2-3 TRBV14 - CASSPQVDTQYF
TRBJ1-1 TRBV18 - CASSYSSSDTEAFF
TRBJ2-4 TRBV3-1 - CASSLRTAKNIQYF
TRBJ1-5 TRBV28 TRBD1 CASNPTGGGVGRNQPQHF
TRBJ2-6 TRBV7-9 - CASSLDRFSVANVLTF
TRBJ1-5 TRBV23-1 - CASTSGLGLGQPQHF
TRBJ2-7 TRBV11-2 - CASSLGRTSYEQYF
TRBJ1-2 TRBV7-2 TRBD1 CASSSDRGGPRGYTF
TRBJ2-1 TRBV19 - CASSTRTKSSYNEQFF
TRBJ2-5 TRBV20-1 - CSAWDPYRGETQYF
TRBJ1-5 TRBV10-3 - CAISDGRSNQPQHF
TRBJ2-3 TRBV20-1 - CSAGLSGDTDTQYF
TRBJ2-6 TRBV5-1 TRBD2 CASSPAGGISGANVLTF
TRBJ1-5 TRBV23-1 - CASSQSRVGNQPQHF
TRBJ2-5 TRBV14 - CASSPRDKGETQYF
TRBJ2-7 TRBV5-1 - CASSHDSFYEQYF
TRBJ2-7 TRBV7-9 - CASSLGRPQHYEQYF
TRBJ2-3 TRBV20-1 - CSARVPRPDTQYF
TRBJ1-2 TRBV15 TRBD1 CATSRDPVGQGAQGYTF
TRBJ1-3 TRBV12-3/TRBV12-4 - CASSTRGNTIYF
TRBJ2-2 TRBV6-1 TRBD1 CASTLQGADGELFF
TRBJ1-5 TRBV6-2/TRBV6-3 - CASSYSNGARQPQHF
TRBJ2-5 TRBV9 - CASSEGGKETQYF
TRBJ2-2 TRBV11-2 - CASSPLRDFTGELFF
TRBJ2-5 TRBV3-1 - CASSQGTNQETQYF
TRBJ2-3 TRBV14 - CASSNPAAASLPDTQYF
TRBJ2-5 TRBV12-3/TRBV12-4 - CASRLEETQYF
TRBJ2-1 TRBV20-1 TRBD1 CSANRDSRSNYNEQFF
TRBJ2-4 TRBV5-4 TRBD1 CASSLARGTGRDIQYF
TRBJ2-5 TRBV25-1 TRBD1 CASSEIGQGTETQYF
TRBJ1-2 TRBV5-1 TRBD1 CASSPGQGGSGYTF